This is a list of T cell receptor beta chains from one sample in a study of blood T cell repertoires in COVID-19. The method was immunoSEQ multiplex PCR; TCRdb's version includes in-frame clones alone and lacks a portion of them. The data hold a few hundred thousand clones, with more than 65% observed a single time. The sequencing sample was made of PBMCs or T cells enriched from blood (not recorded which). All receptors come from a man aged 50 to 60 who had recovered from COVID-19. CDR3s include the opening cysteine and the closing phenylalanine or tryptophan. Fields, in order: CDR3 protein, CDR3 DNA, V gene, J gene, D gene, clone size. The D gene is left open where the match is weak. Size tells how often a clone was seen (once, few, many) or the class of an expanded clone, and some rows leave it out.

CDR3: CASRIQQVNSPLHF
DNA: TGCGCCAGCAGAATACAGCAAGTTAATTCACCCCTCCACTTT
V: TRBV5-1
J: TRBJ1-6
D: -
size: few

CDR3: CASSSILASGTDTQYF
DNA: TGTGCCAGCAGCTCGATACTAGCGAGTGGCACAGATACGCAGTATTTT
V: TRBV11-3
J: TRBJ2-3
D: TRBD2
size: -

CDR3: CSASYSGRGFRSTDTQYF
DNA: TGCAGTGCTAGTTACAGCGGGAGGGGATTTCGCAGCACAGATACGCAGTATTTT
V: TRBV20-1
J: TRBJ2-3
D: TRBD2
size: -

CDR3: CASSLEPPGNTIYF
DNA: TGTGCCAGCAGCTTGGAGCCCCCTGGAAACACCATATATTTT
V: TRBV7-3
J: TRBJ1-3
D: -
size: once

CDR3: CSASDSFTDTQYF
DNA: TGCAGCGCCTCGGACTCTTTCACAGATACGCAGTATTTT
V: TRBV29-1
J: TRBJ2-3
D: -
size: -

CDR3: CASSPGAYRGPYNEQFF
DNA: TGTGCCAGCAGCCCGGGGGCTTACAGGGGACCCTACAATGAGCAGTTCTTC
V: TRBV7-6
J: TRBJ2-1
D: -
size: -

CDR3: CASSLGLAGRKNIQYF
DNA: TGCGCCAGCAGCTTGGGACTAGCGGGGAGGAAAAACATTCAGTACTTC
V: TRBV5-1
J: TRBJ2-4
D: TRBD2
size: -

CDR3: CASSLEERETQYF
DNA: TGTGCCAGCAGCTTGGAAGAGCGCGAGACCCAGTACTTC
V: TRBV5-4
J: TRBJ2-5
D: -
size: -

CDR3: CASSPGLARETQYF
DNA: TGTGCCAGTAGTCCCGGACTAGCGAGGGAGACCCAGTACTTC
V: TRBV19
J: TRBJ2-5
D: TRBD2
size: -

CDR3: CAWTQGVSLTGANVLTF
DNA: TGTGCCTGGACCCAAGGGGTCTCGCTAACTGGGGCCAACGTCCTGACTTTC
V: TRBV30
J: TRBJ2-6
D: -
size: few

CDR3: CASSLWAGENQPQHF
DNA: TGTGCCAGCAGCTTATGGGCGGGGGAGAATCAGCCCCAGCATTTT
V: TRBV7-9
J: TRBJ1-5
D: -
size: -

CDR3: CASSPSSGYYNEQFF
DNA: TGTGCCAGCAGCCCCAGTAGCGGGTACTACAATGAGCAGTTCTTC
V: TRBV11-2
J: TRBJ2-1
D: TRBD2
size: once

CDR3: CASLGQAPNYGYTF
DNA: TGTGCCAGCCTTGGACAGGCCCCTAACTATGGCTACACCTTC
V: TRBV5-4
J: TRBJ1-2
D: TRBD1
size: -

CDR3: CASSYREGGSYEQYF
DNA: TGTGCCAGCAGCTATAGAGAGGGCGGATCCTACGAGCAGTACTTC
V: TRBV7-2
J: TRBJ2-7
D: -
size: -

CDR3: CASSQMTEGSDYGYTF
DNA: TGTGCCAGCAGTCAGATGACAGAAGGCAGCGACTATGGCTACACCTTC
V: TRBV28
J: TRBJ1-2
D: -
size: -

CDR3: CASIEQFF
DNA: TGTGCCAGCATAGAGCAGTTCTTC
V: TRBV2
J: TRBJ2-1
D: -
size: many

CDR3: CASGQGPNQPQHF
DNA: TGTGCTAGTGGTCAGGGGCCCAATCAGCCCCAGCATTTT
V: TRBV12-5
J: TRBJ1-5
D: -
size: few

CDR3: CSVDSAGTGDTIYF
DNA: TGCAGCGTCGACTCCGCCGGGACAGGGGACACCATATATTTT
V: TRBV29-1
J: TRBJ1-3
D: TRBD1
size: -

CDR3: CASSEERVRAFF
DNA: TGTGCCAGCAGTGAAGAGCGGGTGCGAGCTTTCTTT
V: TRBV6-1
J: TRBJ1-1
D: -
size: -

CDR3: CAIRELDRQGHEQYF
DNA: TGTGCCATCAGAGAGCTTGATAGACAGGGCCACGAGCAGTACTTC
V: TRBV10-3
J: TRBJ2-7
D: TRBD1
size: -

CDR3: CASSVSSLAGYYEQYF
DNA: TGTGCCAGCAGCGTAAGTAGTCTAGCGGGATACTACGAGCAGTACTTC
V: TRBV9
J: TRBJ2-7
D: TRBD2
size: -

CDR3: CASSYRDRGGYTF
DNA: TGTGCCAGCAGTTACAGGGACAGGGGTGGCTACACCTTC
V: TRBV6-5
J: TRBJ1-2
D: TRBD1
size: -

CDR3: CASSQDFTGTAGGYTF
DNA: TGTGCCAGCAGCCAAGACTTCACCGGGACCGCGGGGGGCTACACCTTC
V: TRBV4-2
J: TRBJ1-2
D: -
size: once